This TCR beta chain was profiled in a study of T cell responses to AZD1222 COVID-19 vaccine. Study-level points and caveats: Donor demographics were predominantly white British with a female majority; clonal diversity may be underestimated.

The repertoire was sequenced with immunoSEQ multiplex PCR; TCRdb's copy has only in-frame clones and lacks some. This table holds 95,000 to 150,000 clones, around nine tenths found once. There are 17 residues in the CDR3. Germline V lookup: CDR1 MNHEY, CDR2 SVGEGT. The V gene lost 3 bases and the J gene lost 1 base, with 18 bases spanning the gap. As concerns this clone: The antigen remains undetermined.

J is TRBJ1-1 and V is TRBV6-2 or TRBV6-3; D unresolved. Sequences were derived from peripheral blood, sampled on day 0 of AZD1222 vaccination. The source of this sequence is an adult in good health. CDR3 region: CASSYTPRPGKNTEAFF. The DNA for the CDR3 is TGTGCCAGCAGTTATACACCCCGGCCGGGGAAGAACACTGAAGCTTTCTTT.